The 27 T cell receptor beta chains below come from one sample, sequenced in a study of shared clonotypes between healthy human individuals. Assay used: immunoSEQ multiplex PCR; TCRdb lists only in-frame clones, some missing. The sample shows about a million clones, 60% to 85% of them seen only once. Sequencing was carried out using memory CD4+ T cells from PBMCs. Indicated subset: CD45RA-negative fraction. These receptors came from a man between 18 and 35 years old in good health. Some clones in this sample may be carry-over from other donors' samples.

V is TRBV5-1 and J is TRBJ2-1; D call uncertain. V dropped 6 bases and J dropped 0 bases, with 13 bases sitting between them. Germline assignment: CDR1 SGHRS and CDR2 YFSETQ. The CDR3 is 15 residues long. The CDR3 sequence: CASTQVPGSYNEQFF. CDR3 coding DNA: TGCGCCAGCACCCAAGTCCCGGGCTCCTACAATGAGCAGTTCTTC.

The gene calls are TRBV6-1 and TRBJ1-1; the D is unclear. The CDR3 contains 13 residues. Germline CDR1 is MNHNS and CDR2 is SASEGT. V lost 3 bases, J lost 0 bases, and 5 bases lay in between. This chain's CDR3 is CASSESVNTEAFF. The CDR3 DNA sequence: TGTGCCAGCAGTGAGTCTGTGAACACTGAAGCTTTCTTT.

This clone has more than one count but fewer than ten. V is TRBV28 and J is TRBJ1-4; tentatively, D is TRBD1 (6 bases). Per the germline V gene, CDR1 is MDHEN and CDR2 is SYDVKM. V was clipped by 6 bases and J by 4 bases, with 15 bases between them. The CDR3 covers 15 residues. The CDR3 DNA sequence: TGTGCCAGCAGCCCCACCGGGACACATAATGAAAAACTGTTTTTT. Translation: CASSPTGTHNEKLFF.

CDR3 sequence: CASSSTGTHQETQYF. The CDR3, as DNA: TGTGCCAGCAGTTCCACCGGGACTCATCAAGAGACCCAGTACTTC. This chain joins TRBV28 and TRBJ2-5, with D perhaps TRBD2 (6 bases). The CDR3 consists of 15 residues. The germline V and J ends were trimmed by 4 bases and 2 bases, with 14 bases remaining between them. The germline gives CDR1 MDHEN, CDR2 SYDVKM.

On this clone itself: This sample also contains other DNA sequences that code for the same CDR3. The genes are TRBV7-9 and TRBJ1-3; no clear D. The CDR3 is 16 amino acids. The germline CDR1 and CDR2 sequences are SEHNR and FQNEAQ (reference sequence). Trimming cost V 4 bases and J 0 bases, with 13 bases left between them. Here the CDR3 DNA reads TGTGCCAGCAGCTATCAAGGACTGTTCTCTGGAAACACCATATATTTT. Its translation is CASSYQGLFSGNTIYF.

DNA for the CDR3: TGCAGCGTTTCGCAGAATTCAGGAGAAGCTTTCTTT. This sequence encodes CSVSQNSGEAFF. V is TRBV29-1 and J is TRBJ1-1; no definite D call. Germline V gene sequence: CDR1 SQVTM, CDR2 ANQGSEA. The CDR3 is made up of 12 amino acids. The germline V and J ends were trimmed by 5 bases and 8 bases, with 15 bases remaining between them.

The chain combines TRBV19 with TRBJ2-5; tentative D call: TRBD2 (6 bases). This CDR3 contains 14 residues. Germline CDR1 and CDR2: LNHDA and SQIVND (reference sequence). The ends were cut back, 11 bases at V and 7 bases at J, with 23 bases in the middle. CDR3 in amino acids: CAPIPRLVWATQYF. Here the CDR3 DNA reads TGTGCCCCCATACCCCGACTAGTGTGGGCGACCCAGTACTTC.

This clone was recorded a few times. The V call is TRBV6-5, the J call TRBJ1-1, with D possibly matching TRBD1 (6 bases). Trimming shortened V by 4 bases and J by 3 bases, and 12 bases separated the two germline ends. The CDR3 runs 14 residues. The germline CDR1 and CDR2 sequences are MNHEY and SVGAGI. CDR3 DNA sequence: TGTGCCAGCAGTTCACTACAGGGCCACACTGAAGCTTTCTTT. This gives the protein CASSSLQGHTEAFF.

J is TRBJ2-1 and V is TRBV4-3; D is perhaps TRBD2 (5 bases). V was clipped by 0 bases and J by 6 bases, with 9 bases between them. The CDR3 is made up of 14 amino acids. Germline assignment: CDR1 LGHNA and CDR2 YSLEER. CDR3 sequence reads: CASSQEPRANEQFF. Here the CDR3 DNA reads TGCGCCAGCAGCCAAGAACCGAGGGCCAATGAGCAGTTCTTC.

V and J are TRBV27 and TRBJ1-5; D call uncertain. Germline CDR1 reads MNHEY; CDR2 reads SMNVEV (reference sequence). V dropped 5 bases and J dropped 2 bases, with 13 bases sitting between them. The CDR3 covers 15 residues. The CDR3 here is CASSPAGKGNQPQHF. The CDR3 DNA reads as TGTGCCAGCAGTCCCGCGGGTAAGGGCAATCAGCCCCAGCATTTT.

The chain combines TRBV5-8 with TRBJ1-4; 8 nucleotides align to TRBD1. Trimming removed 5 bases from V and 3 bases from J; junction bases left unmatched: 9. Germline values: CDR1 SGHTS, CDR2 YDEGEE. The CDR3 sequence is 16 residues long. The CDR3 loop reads CASRIPGGLANEKLFF. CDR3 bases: TGTGCCAGCAGAATCCCAGGGGGCTTGGCTAATGAAAAACTGTTTTTT.

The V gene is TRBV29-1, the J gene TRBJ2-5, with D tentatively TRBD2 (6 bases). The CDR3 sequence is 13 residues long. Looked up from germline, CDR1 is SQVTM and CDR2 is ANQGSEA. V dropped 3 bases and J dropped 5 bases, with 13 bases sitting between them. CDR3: CSVEFGAGETQYF. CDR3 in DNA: TGCAGCGTTGAGTTTGGGGCGGGGGAGACCCAGTACTTC.

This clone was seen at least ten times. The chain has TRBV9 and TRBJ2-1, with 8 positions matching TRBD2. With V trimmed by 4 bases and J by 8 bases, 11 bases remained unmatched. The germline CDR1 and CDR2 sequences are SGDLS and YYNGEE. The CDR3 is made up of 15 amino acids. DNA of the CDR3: TGTGCCAGCAGCCCGCGACTAGCGTTTTCCGATGAGCAGTTCTTC. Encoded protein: CASSPRLAFSDEQFF.

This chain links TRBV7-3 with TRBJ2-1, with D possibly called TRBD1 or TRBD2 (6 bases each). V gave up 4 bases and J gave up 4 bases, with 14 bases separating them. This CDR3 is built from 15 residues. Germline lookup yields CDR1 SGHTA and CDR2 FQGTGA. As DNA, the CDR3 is TGTGCCAGCAGCTCACGACTAGGGGGGTACAATGAGCAGTTCTTC. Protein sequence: CASSSRLGGYNEQFF. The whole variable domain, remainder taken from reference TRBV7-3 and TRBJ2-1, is GAGVSQTPSNKVTEKGKYVELRCDPISGHTALYWYRQSLGQGPEFLIYFQGTGAADDSGLPNDRFFAVRPEGSVSTLKIQRTERGDSAVYLCASSSRLGGYNEQFFGPGTRLTVL.

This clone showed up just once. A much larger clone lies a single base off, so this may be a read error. The CDR3 sequence: CTSSLSQGRGNYGYTF. CDR3 nucleotides: TGTACCAGCAGCTTGTCACAGGGGAGGGGGAACTATGGCTACACCTTC. The V call is TRBV5-4, the J call TRBJ1-2; the match to TRBD1 covers 7 bases. The CDR3 contains 16 residues. Germline CDR1 and CDR2: SGHNT and YYREEE (reference sequence).

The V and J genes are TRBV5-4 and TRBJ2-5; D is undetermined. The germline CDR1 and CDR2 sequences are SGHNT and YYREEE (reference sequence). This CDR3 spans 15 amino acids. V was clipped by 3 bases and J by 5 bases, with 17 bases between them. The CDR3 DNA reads TGTGCCAGCAGCTCCCCTTCCCGAAACGATGAGACCCAGTACTTC. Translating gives CASSSPSRNDETQYF.

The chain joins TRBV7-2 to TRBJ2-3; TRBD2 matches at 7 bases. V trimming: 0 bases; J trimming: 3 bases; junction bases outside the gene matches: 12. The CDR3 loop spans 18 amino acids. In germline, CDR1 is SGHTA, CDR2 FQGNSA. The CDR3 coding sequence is TGTGCCAGCAGCTTAGCCGCAGTGGGGCTAGCGGCTACAGATACGCAGTATTTT. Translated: CASSLAAVGLAATDTQYF.

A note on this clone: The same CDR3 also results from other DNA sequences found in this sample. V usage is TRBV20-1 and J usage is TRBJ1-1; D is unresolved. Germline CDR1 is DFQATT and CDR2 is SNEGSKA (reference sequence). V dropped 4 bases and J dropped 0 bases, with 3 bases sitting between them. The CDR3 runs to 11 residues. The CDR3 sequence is CSAKVNTEAFF. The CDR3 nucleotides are TGCAGTGCTAAAGTGAACACTGAAGCTTTCTTT.

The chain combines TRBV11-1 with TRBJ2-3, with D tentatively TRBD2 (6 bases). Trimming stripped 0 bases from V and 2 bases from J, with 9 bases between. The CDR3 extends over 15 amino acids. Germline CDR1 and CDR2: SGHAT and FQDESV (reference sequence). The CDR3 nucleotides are TGTGCCAGCAGCTTAGCTAGCGGATACACAGATACGCAGTATTTT. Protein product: CASSLASGYTDTQYF.

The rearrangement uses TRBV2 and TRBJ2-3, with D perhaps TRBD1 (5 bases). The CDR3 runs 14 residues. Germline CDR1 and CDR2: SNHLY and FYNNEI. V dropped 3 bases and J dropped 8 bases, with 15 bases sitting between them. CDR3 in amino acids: CASSEGRPGGTQYF. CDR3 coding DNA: TGTGCCAGCAGTGAGGGGCGCCCTGGTGGTACGCAGTATTTT.

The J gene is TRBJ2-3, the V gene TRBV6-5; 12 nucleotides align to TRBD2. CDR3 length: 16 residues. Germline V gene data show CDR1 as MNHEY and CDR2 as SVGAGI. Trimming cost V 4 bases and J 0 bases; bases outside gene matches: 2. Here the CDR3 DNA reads TGTGCCAGCAGTTCTGGACTAGCGGGGAGCACAGATACGCAGTATTTT. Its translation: CASSSGLAGSTDTQYF.

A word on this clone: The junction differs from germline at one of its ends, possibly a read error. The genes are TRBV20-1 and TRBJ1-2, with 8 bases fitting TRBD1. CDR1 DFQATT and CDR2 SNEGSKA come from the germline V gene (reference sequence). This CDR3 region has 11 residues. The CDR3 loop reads CSARAPGQVSF. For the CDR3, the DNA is TGCAGTGCTAGAGCTCCGGGACAGGTCTCCTTC.

The CDR3 DNA reads TGTGCCAGCCGAAAGCCTAGCGGGAGCTTAATCTTC. This sequence encodes CASRKPSGSLIF. J is TRBJ2-1 and V is TRBV12-1; no DNA check was done on the table's D call, TRBD2. TRBV12-1 constitutes a pseudogene. The CDR3 runs 12 residues.

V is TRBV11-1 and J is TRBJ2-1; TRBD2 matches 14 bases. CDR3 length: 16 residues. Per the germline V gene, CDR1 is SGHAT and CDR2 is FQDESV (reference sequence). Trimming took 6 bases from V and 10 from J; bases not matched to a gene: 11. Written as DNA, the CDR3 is TGTGCCAGCAGTGGACCGGGACTAGCGGGAGAAGGGGAGCAGTTCTTC. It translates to CASSGPGLAGEGEQFF.

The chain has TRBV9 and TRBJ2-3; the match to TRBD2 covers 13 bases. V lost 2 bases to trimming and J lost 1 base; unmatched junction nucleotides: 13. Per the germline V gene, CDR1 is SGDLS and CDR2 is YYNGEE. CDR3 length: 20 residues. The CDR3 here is CASSVTITSGRALGTDTQYF. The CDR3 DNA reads TGTGCCAGCAGCGTCACCATTACTAGCGGGAGGGCCTTGGGCACAGATACGCAGTATTTT.

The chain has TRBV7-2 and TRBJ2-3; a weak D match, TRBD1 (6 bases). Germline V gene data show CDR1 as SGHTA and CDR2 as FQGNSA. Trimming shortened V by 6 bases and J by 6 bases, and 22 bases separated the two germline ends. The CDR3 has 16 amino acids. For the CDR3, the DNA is TGTGCCAGCAGTACTTCTCCAGGGGCCTCTTTGGATACGCAGTATTTT. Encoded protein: CASSTSPGASLDTQYF.

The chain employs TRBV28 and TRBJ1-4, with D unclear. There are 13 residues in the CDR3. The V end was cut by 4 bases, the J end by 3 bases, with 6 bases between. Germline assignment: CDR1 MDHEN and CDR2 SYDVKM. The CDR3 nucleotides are TGTGCCAGCAGTTCCTCCCCTAATGAAAAACTGTTTTTT. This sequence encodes CASSSSPNEKLFF.